These T cell receptor beta chains were read from a single sample in a study of blood T cell repertoires in COVID-19. TCRdb's copy holds only in-frame clones and misses some; the assay was immunoSEQ multiplex PCR. The sample carries 250,000 to 350,000 clones, approximately 91% recorded once. The sequenced material came from peripheral blood. All receptors derive from a woman aged 40 to 50 who had recovered from COVID-19. CDR3s include the opening cysteine and the closing phenylalanine or tryptophan. The order of the fields is CDR3 protein, CDR3 DNA, clone size, V gene, D gene, J gene. The D gene is left open where the match is weak. For some rows the clone size is stated as once, few or many, or as a class when expanded; others skip it.

CDR3: CASSLSTGGSYEQYF; DNA: TGTGCCAGCAGCTTGTCGACGGGAGGTTCGTACGAGCAGTACTTC; size: NA; V: TRBV5-8; D: TRBD2; J: TRBJ2-7
CDR3: CASSLHGRPTGELFF; DNA: TGTGCCAGCAGTTTACACGGGAGGCCAACCGGGGAGCTGTTTTTT; size: NA; V: TRBV27; D: TRBD2; J: TRBJ2-2
CDR3: CASSKAQSSYNEQFF; DNA: TGTGCCAGCAGTAAAGCGCAGAGCTCCTACAATGAGCAGTTCTTC; size: NA; V: TRBV7-3; D: NA; J: TRBJ2-1
CDR3: CASSPGLAASYNEQFF; DNA: TGTGCCAGCAGCCCGGGACTAGCGGCATCCTACAATGAGCAGTTCTTC; size: NA; V: TRBV5-6; D: TRBD2; J: TRBJ2-1
CDR3: CASSLVSSNEKLFF; DNA: TGTGCCAGCAGTTTAGTTTCCTCAAATGAAAAACTGTTTTTT; size: NA; V: TRBV6-5; D: NA; J: TRBJ1-4
CDR3: CASSFPGGSTDTQYF; DNA: TGTGCCAGCAGCTTCCCGGGGGGGTCCACAGATACGCAGTATTTT; size: NA; V: TRBV9; D: TRBD2; J: TRBJ2-3
CDR3: CSIGGPETQYF; DNA: TGCAGTATAGGAGGGCCAGAGACCCAGTACTTC; size: NA; V: TRBV20-1; D: NA; J: TRBJ2-5
CDR3: CASRGGSNQPQHF; DNA: TGTGCCAGCAGAGGGGGTAGCAATCAGCCCCAGCATTTT; size: NA; V: TRBV27; D: NA; J: TRBJ1-5
CDR3: CASSLGAPGINEQFF; DNA: TGTGCCAGCAGCTTAGGGGCCCCAGGTATAAATGAGCAGTTCTTC; size: NA; V: TRBV11-2; D: NA; J: TRBJ2-1
CDR3: CAYHGRGQYYGYTF; DNA: TGTGCCTACCACGGGCGGGGGCAATACTATGGCTACACCTTC; size: once; V: TRBV5-4; D: NA; J: TRBJ1-2
CDR3: CSASYAVNYGYTF; DNA: TGCAGTGCTAGTTACGCAGTTAACTATGGCTACACCTTC; size: NA; V: TRBV20-1; D: NA; J: TRBJ1-2
CDR3: CASSSLERGRAYEQYF; DNA: TGTGCCAGCAGCTCCCTTGAGCGCGGGAGGGCCTACGAGCAGTACTTC; size: NA; V: TRBV7-8; D: TRBD2; J: TRBJ2-7
CDR3: CASSPTSGSNSYEQYF; DNA: TGTGCCAGCAGCCCAACTAGCGGGAGTAATTCCTACGAGCAGTACTTC; size: NA; V: TRBV11-3; D: TRBD2; J: TRBJ2-7
CDR3: CAISNGTSGRPIHEQFF; DNA: TGTGCCATCAGTAACGGGACTAGCGGGAGGCCAATCCATGAGCAGTTCTTC; size: NA; V: TRBV10-3; D: TRBD2; J: TRBJ2-1
CDR3: CASSTLDSGSEAFF; DNA: TGTGCCAGCAGCACCCTCGACTCAGGGTCTGAAGCTTTCTTT; size: few; V: TRBV27; D: NA; J: TRBJ1-1
CDR3: CASKSRVCRMNTEAFF; DNA: TGCGCCAGTAAGAGCAGGGTTTGCCGCATGAACACTGAAGCTTTCTTT; size: NA; V: TRBV23-1; D: NA; J: TRBJ1-1
CDR3: CASTRRAAGGPDEQYF; DNA: TGTGCCAGCACTCGGAGGGCGGCGGGAGGGCCCGACGAGCAGTACTTC; size: NA; V: TRBV2; D: TRBD2; J: TRBJ2-7
CDR3: CASSWDTMNTGELFF; DNA: TGTGCCAGCAGTTGGGACACAATGAACACCGGGGAGCTGTTTTTT; size: NA; V: TRBV28; D: NA; J: TRBJ2-2
CDR3: CSVEDRGAGRDDGYEQYF; DNA: TGCAGCGTTGAAGATAGGGGGGCTGGGAGGGACGACGGCTACGAGCAGTACTTC; size: NA; V: TRBV29-1; D: NA; J: TRBJ2-7
CDR3: CASSQDKLRYGYTF; DNA: TGCGCCAGCAGTCAAGACAAACTTAGGTATGGCTACACCTTC; size: NA; V: TRBV23-1; D: NA; J: TRBJ1-2
CDR3: CASSSLAGGDGVADTQYF; DNA: TGTGCCAGCAGCTCCCTAGCGGGAGGAGACGGCGTCGCAGATACGCAGTATTTT; size: NA; V: TRBV13; D: TRBD2; J: TRBJ2-3
CDR3: CASSLEVRVAGYNEQFF; DNA: TGTGCCAGCAGCTTGGAAGTGCGAGTAGCGGGGTACAATGAGCAGTTCTTC; size: NA; V: TRBV5-8; D: TRBD2; J: TRBJ2-1
CDR3: CASSLALAGGPGNTGELFF; DNA: TGCGCCAGCAGCTTGGCCCTAGCGGGAGGGCCCGGGAACACCGGGGAGCTGTTTTTT; size: NA; V: TRBV5-1; D: TRBD2; J: TRBJ2-2
CDR3: CASSVSDFSGNTIYF; DNA: TGTGCCAGCAGCGTCAGCGACTTCTCTGGAAACACCATATATTTT; size: NA; V: TRBV9; D: NA; J: TRBJ1-3
CDR3: CASSPTGEAGELFF; DNA: TGCGCCAGCAGCCCGACAGGGGAGGCCGGGGAGCTGTTTTTT; size: NA; V: TRBV5-1; D: TRBD1; J: TRBJ2-2
CDR3: CASSFGLAENEQFF; DNA: TGTGCCAGCAGCTTCGGACTAGCGGAGAATGAGCAGTTCTTC; size: NA; V: TRBV5-6; D: TRBD2; J: TRBJ2-1
CDR3: CASSHNLAGGPRETQYF; DNA: TGTGCCAGCAGCCACAATCTAGCGGGAGGGCCTAGAGAGACCCAGTACTTC; size: NA; V: TRBV3-1/TRBV3-2; D: TRBD2; J: TRBJ2-5
CDR3: CASSFAAGFVVGSYEQYF; DNA: TGTGCCAGCAGCTTCGCGGCAGGGTTTGTCGTTGGTTCCTACGAGCAGTACTTC; size: NA; V: TRBV5-6; D: NA; J: TRBJ2-7
CDR3: CASSWNGRAGELFF; DNA: TGTGCCAGCAGTTGGAACGGGAGGGCCGGGGAGCTGTTTTTT; size: NA; V: TRBV28; D: TRBD2; J: TRBJ2-2
CDR3: CASSRDGRTQYF; DNA: TGTGCCAGCAGCCGGGACGGGAGGACCCAGTACTTC; size: NA; V: TRBV27; D: NA; J: TRBJ2-5
CDR3: CASSERGLTSTDTQYF; DNA: TGCGCCAGCAGTGAAAGGGGACTAACTAGCACAGATACGCAGTATTTT; size: NA; V: TRBV10-2; D: TRBD2; J: TRBJ2-3
CDR3: CASSKYREYNEQFF; DNA: TGTGCCAGCAGTAAATACAGGGAGTACAATGAGCAGTTCTTC; size: NA; V: TRBV28; D: NA; J: TRBJ2-1
CDR3: CASSSLPLLAGVGEQYF; DNA: TGTGCCAGCAGTTCCCTACCCTTACTAGCGGGAGTGGGCGAGCAGTACTTC; size: NA; V: TRBV6-2/TRBV6-3; D: TRBD2; J: TRBJ2-7
CDR3: CASSGYTGGTEAFF; DNA: TGTGCCAGCAGTGGCTACACGGGGGGCACTGAAGCTTTCTTT; size: NA; V: TRBV25-1; D: NA; J: TRBJ1-1
CDR3: CASSQGATSRDEQFF; DNA: TGTGCCAGCAGCCAAGGGGCAACTAGCCGGGATGAGCAGTTCTTC; size: NA; V: TRBV4-2; D: NA; J: TRBJ2-1
CDR3: CSAGTSYEQYF; DNA: TGCAGCGCCGGGACTTCTTACGAGCAGTACTTC; size: NA; V: TRBV29-1; D: NA; J: TRBJ2-7
CDR3: CAWSVWGGGSYEQYF; DNA: TGTGCCTGGAGTGTGTGGGGGGGCGGGTCCTACGAGCAGTACTTC; size: NA; V: TRBV30; D: NA; J: TRBJ2-7
CDR3: CASSFRRDRASLGANVLTF; DNA: TGTGCCAGCAGTTTCCGGCGCGACAGGGCCTCTCTAGGGGCCAACGTCCTGACTTTC; size: NA; V: TRBV27; D: TRBD1; J: TRBJ2-6
CDR3: CAISGTSGNNEQFF; DNA: TGTGCCATCAGTGGGACTAGCGGGAATAATGAGCAGTTCTTC; size: NA; V: TRBV10-3; D: TRBD2; J: TRBJ2-1
CDR3: CASSRTGSRYEQYF; DNA: TGTGCCAGCAGTCGTACAGGGTCCCGCTACGAGCAGTACTTC; size: NA; V: TRBV28; D: NA; J: TRBJ2-7
CDR3: CASSLADTTYEQYF; DNA: TGTGCCAGCAGCTTGGCGGACACCACCTACGAGCAGTACTTC; size: few; V: TRBV5-4; D: NA; J: TRBJ2-7
CDR3: CASSSAAGGVNEQFF; DNA: TGTGCCAGCAGTTCCGCGGCAGGGGGTGTCAATGAGCAGTTCTTC; size: NA; V: TRBV28; D: TRBD1; J: TRBJ2-1
CDR3: CASSPPSVTNYGYTF; DNA: TGTGCCAGCTCACCACCGTCGGTGACTAACTATGGCTACACCTTC; size: NA; V: TRBV18; D: NA; J: TRBJ1-2
CDR3: CSVSASQGETQYF; DNA: TGCAGCGTGTCAGCAAGCCAGGGAGAGACCCAGTACTTC; size: few; V: TRBV29-1; D: NA; J: TRBJ2-5
CDR3: CASSGWGPEKLFF; DNA: TGTGCCAGCAGCGGCTGGGGCCCAGAAAAACTGTTTTTT; size: NA; V: TRBV7-2; D: NA; J: TRBJ1-4
CDR3: CASSRSGGDRTGELFF; DNA: TGTGCCAGCAGCCGTTCCGGCGGGGACCGCACCGGGGAGCTGTTTTTT; size: NA; V: TRBV11-2; D: NA; J: TRBJ2-2
CDR3: CATSDRGEGYQPQHF; DNA: TGTGCCACCAGTGATCGGGGGGAAGGCTATCAGCCCCAGCATTTT; size: NA; V: TRBV24-1; D: NA; J: TRBJ1-5
CDR3: CASSEGAGANTEAFF; DNA: TGTGCCAGCAGTGAAGGGGCAGGGGCGAACACTGAAGCTTTCTTT; size: many; V: TRBV2; D: NA; J: TRBJ1-1
CDR3: CASSPGVTNEKLFF; DNA: TGCGCCAGCAGCCCGGGGGTGACTAATGAAAAACTGTTTTTT; size: NA; V: TRBV5-1; D: NA; J: TRBJ1-4
CDR3: CASSASGTGGISYNEQFF; DNA: TGTGCCAGCAGTGCATCCGGGACAGGTGGAATCTCCTACAATGAGCAGTTCTTC; size: once; V: TRBV6-1; D: TRBD1; J: TRBJ2-1
CDR3: CASSPLGLLSEQYF; DNA: TGTGCCAGCAGTCCTTTGGGACTTCTCTCCGAGCAGTACTTC; size: NA; V: TRBV28; D: NA; J: TRBJ2-7